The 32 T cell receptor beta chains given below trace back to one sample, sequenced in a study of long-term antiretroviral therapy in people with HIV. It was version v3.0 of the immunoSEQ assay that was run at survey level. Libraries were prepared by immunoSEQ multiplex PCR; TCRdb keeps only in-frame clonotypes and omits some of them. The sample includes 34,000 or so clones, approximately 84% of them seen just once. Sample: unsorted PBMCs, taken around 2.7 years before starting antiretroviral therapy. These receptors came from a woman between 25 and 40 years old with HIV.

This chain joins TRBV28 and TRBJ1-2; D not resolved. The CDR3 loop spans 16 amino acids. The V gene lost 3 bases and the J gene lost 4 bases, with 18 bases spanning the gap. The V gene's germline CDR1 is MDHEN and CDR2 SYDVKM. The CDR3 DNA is TGTGCCAGCAGTTTGGTCGGAGAAGGTACGGGCTATGGCTACACCTTC. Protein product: CASSLVGEGTGYGYTF.

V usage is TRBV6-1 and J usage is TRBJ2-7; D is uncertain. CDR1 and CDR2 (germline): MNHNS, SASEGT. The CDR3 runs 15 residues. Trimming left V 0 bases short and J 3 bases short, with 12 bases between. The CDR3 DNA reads TGTGCCAGCAGTGAAGCGGTAGGGATCAGCTACGAGCAGTACTTC. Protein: CASSEAVGISYEQYF.

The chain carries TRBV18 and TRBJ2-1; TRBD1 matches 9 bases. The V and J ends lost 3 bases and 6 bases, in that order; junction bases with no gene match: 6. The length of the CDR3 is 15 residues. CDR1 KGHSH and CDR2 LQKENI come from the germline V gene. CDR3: CASSPGTGLGNEQFF. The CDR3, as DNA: TGTGCCAGCTCACCCGGGACAGGGCTTGGCAATGAGCAGTTCTTC.

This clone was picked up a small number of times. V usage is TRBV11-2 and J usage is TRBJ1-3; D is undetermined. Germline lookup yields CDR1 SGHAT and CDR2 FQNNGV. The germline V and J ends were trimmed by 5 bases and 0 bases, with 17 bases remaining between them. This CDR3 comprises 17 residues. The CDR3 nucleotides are TGTGCCAGCAGCCGCGCGGTCGGGATGAGCTCTGGAAACACCATATATTTT. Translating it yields CASSRAVGMSSGNTIYF.

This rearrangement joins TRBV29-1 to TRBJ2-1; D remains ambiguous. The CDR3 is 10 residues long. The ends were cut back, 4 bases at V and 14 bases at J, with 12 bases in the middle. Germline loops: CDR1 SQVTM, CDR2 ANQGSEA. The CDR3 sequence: CSVAVSIEFF. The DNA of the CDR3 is TGCAGCGTTGCCGTTAGTATAGAGTTCTTC.

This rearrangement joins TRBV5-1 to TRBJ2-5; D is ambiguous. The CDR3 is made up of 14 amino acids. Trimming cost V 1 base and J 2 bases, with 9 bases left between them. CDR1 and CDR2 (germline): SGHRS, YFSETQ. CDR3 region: CASSLKERQETQYF. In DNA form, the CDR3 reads TGCGCCAGCAGCTTGAAGGAACGACAAGAGACCCAGTACTTC.

This chain's CDR3 is CAWGVGDTQYF. The DNA of the CDR3 is TGTGCCTGGGGCGTGGGAGATACGCAGTATTTT. The chain joins TRBV30 to TRBJ2-3; D uncertain. Germline V lookup: CDR1 GTSNPN, CDR2 SVGIG (reference sequence). Between the trimmed V and J ends, which lost 5 bases and 5 bases, there was a span of 8 bases. The CDR3 is 11 amino acids. The variable domain in full, with the rest retrieved from reference TRBV30 and TRBJ2-3, is SQTIHQWPATLVQPVGSPLSLECTVEGTSNPNLYWYRQAAGRGLQLLFYSVGIGQISSEVPQNLSASRPQDRQFILSSKKLLLSDSGFYLCAWGVGDTQYFGPGTRLTVL.

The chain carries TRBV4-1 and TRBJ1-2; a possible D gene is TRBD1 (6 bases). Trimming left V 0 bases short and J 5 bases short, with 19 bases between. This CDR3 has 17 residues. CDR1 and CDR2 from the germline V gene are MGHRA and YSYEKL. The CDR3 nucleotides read TGCGCCAGCAGCCAAGATCCCAGGAGGGGGGAAGTGTATGGCTACACCTTC. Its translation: CASSQDPRRGEVYGYTF.

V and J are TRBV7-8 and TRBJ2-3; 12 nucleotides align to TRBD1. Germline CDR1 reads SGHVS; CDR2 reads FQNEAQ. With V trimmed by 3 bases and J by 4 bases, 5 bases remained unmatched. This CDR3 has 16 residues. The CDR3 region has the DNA TGTGCCAGCAGCTTGGGACAGGGGGCTAGAGCAGATACGCAGTATTTT. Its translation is CASSLGQGARADTQYF.

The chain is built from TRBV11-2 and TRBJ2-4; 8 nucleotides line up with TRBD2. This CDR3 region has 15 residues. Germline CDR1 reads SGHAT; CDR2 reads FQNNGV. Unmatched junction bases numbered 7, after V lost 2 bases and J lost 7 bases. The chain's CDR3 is CASSLFAGGGNIQYF. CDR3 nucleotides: TGTGCCAGCAGCTTATTTGCGGGGGGCGGGAACATTCAGTACTTC.

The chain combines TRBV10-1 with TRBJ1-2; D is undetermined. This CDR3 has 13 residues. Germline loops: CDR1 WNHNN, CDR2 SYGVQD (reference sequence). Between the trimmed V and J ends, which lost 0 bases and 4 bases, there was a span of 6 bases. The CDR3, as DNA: TGCGCCAGCAGTGAGTCTCGGGCCTATGGCTACACCTTC. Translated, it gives CASSESRAYGYTF.

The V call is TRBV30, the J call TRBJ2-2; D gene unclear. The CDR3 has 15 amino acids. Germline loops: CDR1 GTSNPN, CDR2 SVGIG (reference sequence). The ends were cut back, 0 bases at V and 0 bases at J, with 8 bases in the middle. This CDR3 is CAWSVFTANTGELFF. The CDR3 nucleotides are TGTGCCTGGAGTGTTTTCACAGCGAACACCGGGGAGCTGTTTTTT.

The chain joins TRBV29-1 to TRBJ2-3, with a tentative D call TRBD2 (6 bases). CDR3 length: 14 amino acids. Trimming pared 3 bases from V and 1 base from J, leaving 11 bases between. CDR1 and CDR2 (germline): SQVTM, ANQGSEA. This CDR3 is CSVDGGEGTDTQYF. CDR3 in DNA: TGCAGCGTTGACGGTGGGGAGGGCACAGATACGCAGTATTTT.

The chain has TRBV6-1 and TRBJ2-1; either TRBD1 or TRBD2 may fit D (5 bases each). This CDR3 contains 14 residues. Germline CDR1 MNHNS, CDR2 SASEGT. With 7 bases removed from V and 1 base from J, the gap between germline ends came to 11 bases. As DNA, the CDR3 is TGTGCCAGCAAGCCGGGGCGATCCTACAATGAGCAGTTCTTC. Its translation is CASKPGRSYNEQFF.

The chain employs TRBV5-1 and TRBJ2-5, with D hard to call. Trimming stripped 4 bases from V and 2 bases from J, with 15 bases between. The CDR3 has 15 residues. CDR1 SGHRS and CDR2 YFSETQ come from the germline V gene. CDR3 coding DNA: TGCGCCAGCAGCCAACTCAGTGGAATTCAAGAGACCCAGTACTTC. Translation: CASSQLSGIQETQYF.

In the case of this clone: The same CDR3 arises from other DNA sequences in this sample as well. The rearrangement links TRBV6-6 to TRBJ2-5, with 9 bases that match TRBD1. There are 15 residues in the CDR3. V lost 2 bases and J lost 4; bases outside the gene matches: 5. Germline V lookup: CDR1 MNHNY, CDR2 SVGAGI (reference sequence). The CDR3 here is CASSYGTGSGETQYF. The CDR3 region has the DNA TGTGCCAGCAGTTACGGGACAGGGAGTGGAGAGACCCAGTACTTC.

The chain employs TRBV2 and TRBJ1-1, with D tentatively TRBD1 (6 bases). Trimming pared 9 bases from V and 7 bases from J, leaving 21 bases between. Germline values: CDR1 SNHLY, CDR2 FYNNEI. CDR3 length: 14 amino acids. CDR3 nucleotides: TGTGCCAGATACCCAGCGACAGGACATAATGAAGCTTTCTTT. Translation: CARYPATGHNEAFF.

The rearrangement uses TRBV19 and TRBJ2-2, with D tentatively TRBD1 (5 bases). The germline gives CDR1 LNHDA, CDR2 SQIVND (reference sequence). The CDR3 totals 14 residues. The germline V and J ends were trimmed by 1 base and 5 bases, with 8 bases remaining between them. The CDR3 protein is CASSIGQKTGELFF. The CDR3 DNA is TGTGCCAGTAGTATAGGACAGAAGACCGGGGAGCTGTTTTTT.

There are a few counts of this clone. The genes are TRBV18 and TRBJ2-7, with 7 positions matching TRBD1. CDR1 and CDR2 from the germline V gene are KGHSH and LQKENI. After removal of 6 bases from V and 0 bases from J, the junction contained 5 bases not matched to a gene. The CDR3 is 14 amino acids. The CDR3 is CASSTTGSSYEQYF. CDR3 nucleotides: TGTGCCAGCTCCACGACAGGGAGCTCCTACGAGCAGTACTTC.

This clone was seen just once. CDR3 DNA sequence: TGTGCCAGCCGGGACCAACAAGAGACCCAGTACTTC. Protein product: CASRDQQETQYF. V is TRBV18 and J is TRBJ2-5; the D call may be TRBD1 or TRBD2 (5 bases each). V was cut by 8 bases and J by 2 bases, with 9 bases left in between. This CDR3 is 12 amino acids long. CDR1 is KGHSH and CDR2 is LQKENI in the germline V gene.

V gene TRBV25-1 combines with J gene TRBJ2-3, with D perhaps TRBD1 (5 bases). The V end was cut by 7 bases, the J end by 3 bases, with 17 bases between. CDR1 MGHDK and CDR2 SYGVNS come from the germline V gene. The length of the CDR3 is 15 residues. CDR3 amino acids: CASKTPGFGTDTQYF. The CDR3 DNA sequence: TGTGCCAGCAAGACCCCAGGGTTTGGGACAGATACGCAGTATTTT.

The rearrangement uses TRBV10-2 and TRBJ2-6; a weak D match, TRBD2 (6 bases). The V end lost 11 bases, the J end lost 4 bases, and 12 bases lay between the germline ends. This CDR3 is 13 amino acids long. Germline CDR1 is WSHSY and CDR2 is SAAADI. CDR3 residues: CAGGSGGANVLTF. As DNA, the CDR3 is TGCGCCGGGGGGTCTGGGGGGGCCAACGTCCTGACTTTC.

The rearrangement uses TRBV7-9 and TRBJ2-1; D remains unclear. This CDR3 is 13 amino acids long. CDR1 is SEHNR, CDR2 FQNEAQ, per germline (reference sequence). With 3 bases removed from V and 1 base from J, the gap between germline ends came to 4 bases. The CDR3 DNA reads TGTGCCAGCAGCTTGATTTCCTACAATGAGCAGTTCTTC. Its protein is CASSLISYNEQFF.

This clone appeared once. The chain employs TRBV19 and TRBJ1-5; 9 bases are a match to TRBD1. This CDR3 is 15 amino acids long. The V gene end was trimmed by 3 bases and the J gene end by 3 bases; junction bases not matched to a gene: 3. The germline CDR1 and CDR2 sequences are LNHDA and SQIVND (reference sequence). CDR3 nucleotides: TGTGCCAGTAGTATCGGGACAGGGTACAATCAGCCCCAGCATTTT. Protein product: CASSIGTGYNQPQHF.

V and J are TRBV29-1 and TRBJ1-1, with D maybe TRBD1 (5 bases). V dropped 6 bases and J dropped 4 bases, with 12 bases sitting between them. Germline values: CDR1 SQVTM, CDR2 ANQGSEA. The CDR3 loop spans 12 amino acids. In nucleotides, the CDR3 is TGCAGCGTGGGAGGGGTCCGCACTGAAGCTTTCTTT. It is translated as CSVGGVRTEAFF.

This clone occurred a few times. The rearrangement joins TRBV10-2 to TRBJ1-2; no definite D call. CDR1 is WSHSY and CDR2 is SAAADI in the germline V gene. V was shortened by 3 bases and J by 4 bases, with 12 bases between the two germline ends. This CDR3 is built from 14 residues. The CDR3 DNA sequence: TGCGCCAGCAGTGAAGGGCAGCTCATCTATGGCTACACCTTC. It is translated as CASSEGQLIYGYTF.

The CDR3 protein is CASSFPDTNTGELFF. CDR3 DNA: TGTGCCAGCAGCTTCCCGGATACGAACACCGGGGAGCTGTTTTTT. The chain carries TRBV5-6 and TRBJ2-2, with D unresolved. The CDR3 has 15 amino acids. V gave up 2 bases and J gave up 0 bases, with 8 bases separating them. From germline, CDR1 is SGHDT and CDR2 YYEEEE.

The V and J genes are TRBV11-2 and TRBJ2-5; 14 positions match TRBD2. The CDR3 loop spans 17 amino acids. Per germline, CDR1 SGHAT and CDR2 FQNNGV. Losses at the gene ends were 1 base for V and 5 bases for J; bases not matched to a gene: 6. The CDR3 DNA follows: TGTGCCAGCAGCTTAGCTCGACTAGCGGGGGGGTTGGAGACCCAGTACTTC. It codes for CASSLARLAGGLETQYF. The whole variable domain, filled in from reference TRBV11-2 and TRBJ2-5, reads EAGVAQSPRYKIIEKRQSVAFWCNPISGHATLYWYQQILGQGPKLLIQFQNNGVVDDSQLPKDRFSAERLKGVDSTLKIQPAKLEDSAVYLCASSLARLAGGLETQYFGPGTRLLVL.

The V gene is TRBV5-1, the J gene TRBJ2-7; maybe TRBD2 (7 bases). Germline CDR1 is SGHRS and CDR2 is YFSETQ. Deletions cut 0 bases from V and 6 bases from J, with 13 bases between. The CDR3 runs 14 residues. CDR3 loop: CASSLVGGAVEQYV. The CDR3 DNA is TGCGCCAGCAGCTTGGTTGGGGGGGCTGTCGAGCAGTACGTC.

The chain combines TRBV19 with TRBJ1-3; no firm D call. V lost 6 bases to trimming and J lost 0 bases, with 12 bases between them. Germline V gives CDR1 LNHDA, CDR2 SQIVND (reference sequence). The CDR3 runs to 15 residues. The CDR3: CASRVWTSSGNTIYF. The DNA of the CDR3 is TGTGCCAGTAGGGTCTGGACCTCCTCTGGAAACACCATATATTTT.

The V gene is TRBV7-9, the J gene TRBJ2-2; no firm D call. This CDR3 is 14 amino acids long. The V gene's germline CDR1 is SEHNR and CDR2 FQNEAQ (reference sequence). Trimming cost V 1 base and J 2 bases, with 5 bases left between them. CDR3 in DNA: TGTGCCAGCAGCTTAGACAGTAACACCGGGGAGCTGTTTTTT. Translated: CASSLDSNTGELFF.

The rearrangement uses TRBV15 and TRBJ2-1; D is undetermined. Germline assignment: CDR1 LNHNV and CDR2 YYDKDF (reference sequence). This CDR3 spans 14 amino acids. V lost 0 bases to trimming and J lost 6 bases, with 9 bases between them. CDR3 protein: CATSRDSGSNEQFF. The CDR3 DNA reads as TGTGCCACCAGCAGAGATTCAGGTTCCAATGAGCAGTTCTTC.